Shown below are 24 T cell receptor beta chains from a single sample sequenced in a study of T cell responses to AZD1222 COVID-19 vaccine (dated by TCRdb to the early 2020s). Libraries were made using the immunoSEQ multiplex PCR assay. Drawn from immuneACCESS, this table holds only the in-frame rearrangements with V and J called that TCRdb kept. Clones are partly lost; checked studies trace under half to an unresolved V gene and leave the rest unexplained. This sample has about 260,000 clones in its table, and approximately 95% of those were observed once. 0.5% to 0.7% of the sample is held by the ten biggest clonotypes. The time point label on this specimen signifies: baseline before first vaccination. Source: peripheral blood, taken on day 0 of AZD1222 vaccination. The receptors come from an adult in good health.

This rearrangement joins TRBV18 to TRBJ2-1; a possible D gene is TRBD2 (6 bases). V was cut by 3 bases and J by 3 bases, with 15 bases left in between. Germline V lookup: CDR1 KGHSH, CDR2 LQKENI. The CDR3 loop spans 16 amino acids. CDR3 in amino acids: CASSPTRTSLYNEQFF. The CDR3 DNA reads TGTGCCAGCTCACCGACGCGAACTAGCCTCTACAATGAGCAGTTCTTC.

In its sample, this clone was seen once. The chain couples TRBV7-8 to TRBJ1-5; no reliable D call. Looked up from germline, CDR1 is SGHVS and CDR2 is FQNEAQ. The CDR3 length is 16 residues. V lost 5 bases to trimming and J lost 4 bases, with 18 bases between them. The CDR3 sequence is CASSPREARTNQPQHF. Here the CDR3 DNA reads TGTGCCAGCAGCCCCCGTGAGGCCCGGACGAATCAGCCCCAGCATTTT.

Remarks on this clone: A read error may account for a junction end that differs from germline. V and J are TRBV6-1 and TRBJ1-5; TRBD1 is a possible D gene (6 bases). The length of the CDR3 is 15 residues. Looked up from germline, CDR1 is MNHNS and CDR2 is SASEGT. CDR3 residues: CASREGRGRNQPQHF. Here the CDR3 DNA reads TGTGCCAGCAGGGAAGGCAGGGGTCGCAATCAGCCCCAGCATTTT.

The V call is TRBV20-1, the J call TRBJ1-5, with a possible D match to TRBD1 (6 bases). Germline CDR1 and CDR2: DFQATT and SNEGSKA (reference sequence). V lost 3 bases, J lost 2 bases, and 14 bases lay in between. The CDR3 has 15 residues. CDR3 in amino acids: CSASSGTIGNQPQHF. CDR3 DNA: TGCAGTGCTAGTTCCGGGACAATCGGCAATCAGCCCCAGCATTTT.

The chain couples TRBV19 to TRBJ1-2, with D possibly matching TRBD1 (6 bases). Germline CDR1 reads LNHDA; CDR2 reads SQIVND (reference sequence). Deletions cut 3 bases from V and 8 bases from J, with 19 bases between. CDR3 length equals 15 residues. Written as DNA, the CDR3 is TGTGCCAGTAGTATGGGGCCAGACAGGATCTACGGCTACACCTTC. Translated: CASSMGPDRIYGYTF.

The CDR3: CASMLTRNYGYTF. The CDR3 DNA is TGTGCCAGCATGCTAACACGGAACTATGGCTACACCTTC. The rearrangement uses TRBV5-6 and TRBJ1-2; D gene ambiguous. Per the germline V gene, CDR1 is SGHDT and CDR2 is YYEEEE. The V and J ends lost 6 bases and 2 bases respectively, with 11 bases between them. The CDR3 is 13 amino acids.

The V gene is TRBV28, the J gene TRBJ2-3, with 9 bases that match TRBD2. The V segment lost 6 bases and the J segment 7 bases; nucleotides outside the gene matches: 11. The germline V gene encodes CDR1 MDHEN and CDR2 SYDVKM. This CDR3 contains 15 residues. CDR3 in DNA: TGTGCCAGCAGATTTAGCGGGAGCCGGGGGAATACGCAGTATTTT. Protein: CASRFSGSRGNTQYF.

The V and J genes are TRBV9 and TRBJ2-6, with D unresolved. The CDR3 sequence is 17 residues long. V gave up 0 bases and J gave up 0 bases, with 10 bases separating them. Germline V gene data show CDR1 as SGDLS and CDR2 as YYNGEE. The CDR3 here is CASSVEHFYSGANVLTF. Written as DNA, the CDR3 is TGTGCCAGCAGCGTAGAACACTTCTACTCTGGGGCCAACGTCCTGACTTTC.

This chain uses TRBV2 with TRBJ1-2, with D possibly matching TRBD1 (6 bases). CDR3 length: 11 residues. The germline V and J ends were trimmed by 9 bases and 8 bases, with 13 bases remaining between them. Per germline, CDR1 SNHLY and CDR2 FYNNEI. Here the CDR3 DNA reads TGTGCCAGTTCAGCAGGGGCGGGCTACACCTTC. Its protein is CASSAGAGYTF.

The CDR3 DNA reads as TGTGCCAGCAGCTCCCGGGACAGGGGTTACACCGGGGAGCTGTTTTTT. This translates into CASSSRDRGYTGELFF. The rearrangement joins TRBV5-4 to TRBJ2-2; TRBD1 aligns across 10 bases. CDR3 length: 16 amino acids. Germline CDR1 reads SGHNT; CDR2 reads YYREEE (reference sequence). The J segment lost 3 bases and the V segment lost 3 bases, leaving 5 bases of the junction unmatched.

This clone came up once. The chain combines TRBV23-1 with TRBJ1-5; D might be TRBD1 (6 bases). TRBV23-1 is an ORF for which the function is uncertain. This CDR3 spans 13 amino acids. Trimming shortened V by 9 bases and J by 1 base, and 10 bases separated the two germline ends. This CDR3 is CARGGGSNQPQHF. Written as DNA, the CDR3 is TGCGCCAGAGGGGGGGGGAGCAATCAGCCCCAGCATTTT.

The CDR3 coding sequence is TGTGCCAGCAGCCCCCGGAGGGAGCAGTACTTC. Translating it yields CASSPRREQYF. The rearrangement uses TRBV28 and TRBJ2-7; D might be TRBD2 (5 bases). Germline V gene lookup returns CDR1 MDHEN and CDR2 SYDVKM. The ends were cut back, 6 bases at V and 7 bases at J, with 10 bases in the middle. The length of the CDR3 is 11 residues. The variable domain in full, with the rest retrieved from reference TRBV28 and TRBJ2-7, is DVKVTQSSRYLVKRTGEKVFLECVQDMDHENMFWYRQDPGLGLRLIYFSYDVKMKEKGDIPEGYSVSREKKERFSLILESASTNQTSMYLCASSPRREQYFGPGTRLTVT.

V gene TRBV9 combines with J gene TRBJ1-1, with D unclear. Germline V gene lookup returns CDR1 SGDLS and CDR2 YYNGEE. Trimming removed 0 bases from V and 1 base from J, with 7 bases in between. This CDR3 is built from 14 residues. Here the CDR3 DNA reads TGTGCCAGCAGCGTAGGACACGGGAACACTGAAGCTTTCTTT. The encoded protein is CASSVGHGNTEAFF.

This clone has just one count. The V and J genes are TRBV12-1 and TRBJ2-7; TRBD2, the D gene given by the table, was not confirmed from the DNA. TRBV12-1 is a pseudogene locus. The CDR3 is 18 residues long. The CDR3 bases are TGTGCCAGCAGCTCGGGACTAGCGGGGGCCCCCTTCCCTTACGAGCAGTACTTC. As protein: CASSSGLAGAPFPYEQYF.

The rearrangement links TRBV20-1 to TRBJ2-3; D gene uncertain. This CDR3 spans 10 amino acids. The V end was cut by 6 bases, the J end by 3 bases, with 4 bases between. The germline V gene encodes CDR1 DFQATT and CDR2 SNEGSKA (reference sequence). The CDR3 DNA sequence: TGCAGTGCGACAACAGATACGCAGTATTTT. It yields the protein CSATTDTQYF.

This clone was observed a single time. This rearrangement joins TRBV24-1 to TRBJ2-3; 8 bases line up with TRBD2. The germline gives CDR1 KGHDR, CDR2 SFDVKD. After removal of 3 bases from V and 0 bases from J, the junction contained 1 base not matched to a gene. This CDR3 contains 15 residues. CDR3 amino acids: CATSDPSGSTDTQYF. DNA of the CDR3: TGTGCCACCAGTGATCCTAGCGGGAGCACAGATACGCAGTATTTT.

This sequence joins TRBV6-2 or TRBV6-3 and TRBJ2-7; weak D call: TRBD1 (5 bases). CDR1 is MNHEY, CDR2 SVGEGT, per germline. The CDR3 is 14 residues long. V lost 0 bases and J 2 bases, leaving 8 bases between the germline ends. CDR3 in amino acids: CASSYSGPTYEQYF. The CDR3 bases are TGTGCCAGCAGTTACTCGGGGCCCACCTACGAGCAGTACTTC.

V usage is TRBV19 and J usage is TRBJ2-2; D is perhaps TRBD1 (6 bases). CDR1 is LNHDA, CDR2 SQIVND, per germline (reference sequence). CDR3 length equals 14 residues. V dropped 5 bases and J dropped 1 base, with 8 bases sitting between them. CDR3 sequence (DNA): TGTGCCAGTAGTCCACAGGGGAACACCGGGGAGCTGTTTTTT. It translates to CASSPQGNTGELFF.

This chain joins TRBV5-1 and TRBJ1-1; TRBD1 matches at 10 bases. V lost 3 bases and J lost 1; bases outside the gene matches: 6. The CDR3 runs 16 residues. Germline CDR1 reads SGHRS; CDR2 reads YFSETQ. CDR3 sequence reads: CASSWGQGKGNTEAFF. For the CDR3, the DNA is TGCGCCAGCAGCTGGGGACAGGGGAAGGGGAACACTGAAGCTTTCTTT.

The V gene is TRBV7-2, the J gene TRBJ2-7; TRBD2 matches at 9 bases. V dropped 5 bases and J dropped 4; count of bases not matched to a gene: 6. This CDR3 region has 14 residues. Germline V gives CDR1 SGHTA, CDR2 FQGNSA. The CDR3 loop is CASSLSGGPYEQYF. The CDR3 DNA reads as TGTGCCAGCAGCCTTAGCGGGGGTCCTTACGAGCAGTACTTC.

The gene calls are TRBV28 and TRBJ2-1; 7 nucleotides match TRBD2. The CDR3 is 13 residues long. Trimming took 7 bases from V and 7 from J; bases not matched to a gene: 7. Germline assignment: CDR1 MDHEN and CDR2 SYDVKM. This chain's CDR3 is CASKPTSRNEQFF. The DNA for the CDR3 is TGTGCCAGCAAGCCGACTAGCAGGAATGAGCAGTTCTTC.

The genes are TRBV7-8 and TRBJ1-5; 11 bases align to TRBD1. Unmatched junction bases numbered 3, after V lost 0 bases and J lost 5 bases. The germline CDR1 and CDR2 sequences are SGHVS and FQNEAQ. The CDR3 has 16 residues. The CDR3: CASSLAGTGGYQPQHF. The CDR3, as DNA: TGTGCCAGCAGCTTAGCCGGGACAGGGGGTTATCAGCCCCAGCATTTT.

V and J are TRBV7-9 and TRBJ1-1; D uncertain. The CDR3 is 12 residues long. CDR1 is SEHNR, CDR2 FQNEAQ, per germline (reference sequence). V lost 5 bases and J 7 bases, leaving 11 bases between the germline ends. This chain's CDR3 is CASSSRGLEAFF. CDR3 DNA: TGTGCCAGCAGCAGCCGTGGGCTTGAAGCTTTCTTT.

CDR3 loop: CASSVLAGFQETQYF. CDR3 coding DNA: TGCGCCAGCAGCGTCCTAGCGGGGTTCCAAGAGACCCAGTACTTC. This chain links TRBV5-1 with TRBJ2-5; TRBD2 agrees at 9 bases. Trimming removed 4 bases from V and 1 base from J; junction bases left unmatched: 5. Germline assignment: CDR1 SGHRS and CDR2 YFSETQ. The length of the CDR3 is 15 residues.